The rows below give T cell receptor beta chains drawn from one sample of a study of graft-versus-host responses after intestinal transplantation. Some clones are missing from TCRdb's copy, which holds only in-frame ones; the method was immunoSEQ multiplex PCR. The profile shows 9,500 to 13,000 clones, 80% to 95% of them singletons. This specimen consisted of PBMCs, obtained approximately 42 days after intestinal transplantation. The receptors shown here come from a human patient who received an intestinal transplant, so some T cells may come from the graft donor. Both conserved end residues are part of each CDR3. The D gene is left open where the match is weak. The listing skips clone size in some rows; elsewhere it reads once, few, many or a size class.

clone size	V gene	D gene	J gene	CDR3 protein	CDR3 DNA
NA	TRBV4-1	NA	TRBJ2-7	CASSQGVRYEQYF	TGCGCCAGCAGCCAAGGAGTCCGGTACGAGCAGTACTTC
NA	TRBV2	TRBD2	TRBJ2-3	CASRRTSGGSDTQYF	TGTGCCAGCAGGAGGACTAGCGGGGGCTCAGATACGCAGTATTTT
NA	TRBV7-3	NA	TRBJ1-1	CASSLGPVNTEAFF	TGTGCCAGCAGCTTAGGGCCAGTGAACACTGAAGCTTTCTTT
NA	TRBV6-5	TRBD1	TRBJ1-2	CASRPSGGGYTF	TGTGCCAGCAGACCCTCAGGGGGTGGCTACACCTTC
NA	TRBV9	TRBD2	TRBJ2-1	CASSVGLAGVEQFF	TGTGCCAGCAGCGTAGGGCTAGCGGGGGTGGAGCAGTTCTTC
NA	TRBV6-5	NA	TRBJ1-2	CASSPDRTNYGYTF	TGTGCCAGCAGCCCGGACAGAACAAACTATGGCTACACCTTC
NA	TRBV6-1	NA	TRBJ1-1	CASSEGWRTEAFF	TGTGCCAGCAGTGAAGGGTGGAGGACCGAAGCTTTCTTT
NA	TRBV4-1	NA	TRBJ2-7	CASSQERTASYEQYF	TGCGCCAGCAGCCAAGAGCGCACGGCCTCCTACGAGCAGTACTTC
NA	TRBV29-1	NA	TRBJ1-5	CSVEDRDSNQPQHF	TGCAGCGTTGAAGATCGTGATAGCAATCAGCCCCAGCATTTT
NA	TRBV5-6	TRBD1	TRBJ2-3	CASSGGTGTGINGDTQYF	TGTGCCAGCAGCGGGGGGACCGGGACAGGGATCAATGGAGATACGCAGTATTTT
NA	TRBV4-1	NA	TRBJ2-3	CASSPDEDTQYF	TGCGCCAGCAGCCCAGACGAAGATACGCAGTATTTT
NA	TRBV5-1	NA	TRBJ1-6	CASSLGVVSSYNSPLHF	TGCGCCAGCAGCTTGGGTGTAGTCAGCTCCTATAATTCACCCCTCCACTTT
NA	TRBV6-1	TRBD1	TRBJ1-2	CATGTGIYGYTF	TGTGCCACCGGGACAGGAATCTATGGCTACACCTTC
NA	TRBV6-5	NA	TRBJ1-1	CASSYSLGAEAFF	TGTGCCAGCAGTTACTCTTTGGGTGCTGAAGCTTTCTTT
NA	TRBV5-6	TRBD1	TRBJ2-2	CASSLADRVFGELFF	TGTGCCAGCAGCTTGGCGGACAGGGTGTTCGGGGAGCTGTTTTTT
NA	TRBV9	NA	TRBJ1-2	CASSVEGGRDKQDYGYTF	TGTGCCAGCAGCGTAGAGGGTGGTAGGGATAAACAAGACTATGGCTACACCTTC
once	TRBV2	TRBD1	TRBJ1-1	CASSEGGQGDRNTEAFF	TGTGCCAGCAGTGAAGGGGGACAGGGGGACCGGAACACTGAAGCTTTCTTT
NA	TRBV5-4	TRBD2	TRBJ2-1	CASSPWGGDEQFF	TGTGCCAGCAGCCCCTGGGGGGGAGATGAGCAGTTCTTC
NA	TRBV9	NA	TRBJ2-7	CASSVYGENYEQYF	TGTGCCAGCAGCGTGTATGGGGAGAACTACGAGCAGTACTTC
NA	TRBV29-1	NA	TRBJ1-1	CSVEAVSTEAFF	TGCAGCGTTGAAGCAGTTTCGACTGAAGCTTTCTTT
NA	TRBV23-1	NA	TRBJ1-3	CASSPPDDRRNTIYF	TGCGCCAGCAGTCCACCCGACGACAGGAGAAACACCATATATTTT
NA	TRBV5-1	NA	TRBJ1-2	CASSRLGRTSYGYTF	TGCGCCAGCAGCCGGCTGGGACGGACTAGCTATGGCTACACCTTC
NA	TRBV6-5	TRBD2	TRBJ2-7	CASSYGPSGGTYEQYF	TGTGCCAGCAGTTACGGCCCCAGCGGGGGGACCTACGAGCAGTACTTC
few	TRBV5-1	TRBD2	TRBJ2-3	CASSSRLAGGGTDTQYF	TGCGCCAGCAGCTCCCGACTAGCGGGGGGGGGCACAGATACGCAGTATTTT
NA	TRBV6-1	TRBD1	TRBJ2-2	CASSEGTGGAVNTGELFF	TGTGCCAGCAGTGAAGGGACAGGGGGCGCCGTTAACACCGGGGAGCTGTTTTTT
NA	TRBV10-2	TRBD2	TRBJ2-3	CASGRASGDTQYF	TGCGCCAGCGGGAGGGCTAGCGGCGATACGCAGTATTTT
NA	TRBV29-1	TRBD1	TRBJ2-2	CSVNRGGTGELFF	TGCAGCGTAAACAGGGGTGGGACCGGGGAGCTGTTTTTT
NA	TRBV5-5	NA	TRBJ2-3	CASSPGGTSTDTQYF	TGTGCCAGCAGCCCCGGGGGAACTAGCACAGATACGCAGTATTTT
NA	TRBV5-3	NA	TRBJ1-2	CARSFVGGYTF	TGTGCCAGAAGCTTTGTGGGTGGCTACACCTTC
NA	TRBV4-2	TRBD2	TRBJ2-3	CASSQDPSGGAWDTQYF	TGTGCCAGCAGCCAAGATCCTAGCGGGGGGGCTTGGGATACGCAGTATTTT
NA	TRBV7-9	NA	TRBJ2-3	CASSSGTDTQYF	TGTGCCAGCAGCTCCGGCACAGATACGCAGTATTTT
NA	TRBV9	TRBD1	TRBJ2-4	CASSTGTEAKNIQYF	TGTGCCAGCAGCACAGGGACAGAAGCCAAAAACATTCAGTACTTC
NA	TRBV11-1	TRBD2	TRBJ2-2	CASSPRERGSNTGELFF	TGTGCCAGCAGCCCGAGGGAGCGGGGGAGTAACACCGGGGAGCTGTTTTTT
NA	TRBV10-1	NA	TRBJ2-3	CASSGTDGADTQYF	TGCGCCAGCAGTGGGACGGACGGGGCAGATACGCAGTATTTT
NA	TRBV5-8	NA	TRBJ1-5	CASSRTNYRQPQHF	TGTGCCAGCAGCCGCACAAACTATAGACAGCCCCAGCATTTT
NA	TRBV14	TRBD2	TRBJ2-3	CASSDRDNGLAVTTDTQYF	TGTGCCAGCAGCGACAGGGATAATGGACTAGCGGTAACCACAGATACGCAGTATTTT
NA	TRBV7-3	TRBD2	TRBJ2-6	CASSLRPPLAGVGANVLTF	TGTGCCAGCAGCTTAAGGCCCCCTCTAGCGGGGGTTGGGGCCAATGTCCTGACTTTC
NA	TRBV5-1	TRBD1	TRBJ2-3	CASSETGVVDTQYF	TGCGCCAGCAGCGAGACAGGGGTTGTAGATACGCAGTATTTT